This T cell receptor beta chain emerged from a study of blood T cell repertoires in COVID-19. Study information: Researchers got acute and convalescent COVID-19 samples from the United States, Italy and Spain. T cells, B-cell-depleted T cells, or PBMCs supplied cDNA or gDNA.

In the original processing: Using reference gene primer amplification, nucleated cell counts were estimated. The assay was immunoSEQ multiplex PCR, and TCRdb's table has in-frame clones only and misses some. The DNA gave D and trimming, while V, J and clone size come from that table. Of roughly 250,000 clones in the sample, 85% were seen once. The germline V gene encodes CDR1 MRHNA and CDR2 SNTAGT. Trimming cost V 5 bases and J 0 bases, with 11 bases left between them. The CDR3 consists of 15 residues. This receptor was taken from a woman in her sixties with active or convalescent COVID-19. This chain joins TRBV6-4 and TRBJ2-1; tentative D call: TRBD1 (6 bases). Sequenced input: peripheral blood. The CDR3 DNA follows: TGTGCCAGCAGTCCAGGGGTCTCCTCCTACAATGAGCAGTTCTTC. Residues: CASSPGVSSYNEQFF.